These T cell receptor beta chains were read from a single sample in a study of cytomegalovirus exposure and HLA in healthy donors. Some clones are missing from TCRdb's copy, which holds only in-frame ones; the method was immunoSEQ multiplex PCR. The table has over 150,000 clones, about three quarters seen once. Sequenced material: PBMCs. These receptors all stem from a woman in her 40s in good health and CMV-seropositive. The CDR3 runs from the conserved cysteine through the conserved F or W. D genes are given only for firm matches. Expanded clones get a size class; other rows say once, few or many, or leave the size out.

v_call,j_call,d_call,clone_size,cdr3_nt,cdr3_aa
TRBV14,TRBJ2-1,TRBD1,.,TGTGCCAGCAGCCAAGATGGGGGACAGGGGGCGGGTGAGCAGTTCTTC,CASSQDGGQGAGEQFF
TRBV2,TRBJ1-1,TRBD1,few,TGTGCCAGCAAAGGGACAGGGGGCATGTTTGAAGCTTTCTTT,CASKGTGGMFEAFF
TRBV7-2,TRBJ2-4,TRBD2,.,TGTGCCAGCAGCTTAGTGGCTAGCGGGGACAAAAACATTCAGTACTTC,CASSLVASGDKNIQYF
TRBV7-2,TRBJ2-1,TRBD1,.,TGTGCCAGCAGCCGGGACAGAATCTTCAATGAGCAGTTCTTC,CASSRDRIFNEQFF
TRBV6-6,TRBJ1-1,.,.,TGTGCCAGCAGCCCCTTTGGGCAGAACACTGAAGCTTTCTTT,CASSPFGQNTEAFF
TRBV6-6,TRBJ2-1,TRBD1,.,TGTGCCGGCAGTTACTCAGGGGGCAGCGGGAATGAGCAGTTCTTC,CAGSYSGGSGNEQFF
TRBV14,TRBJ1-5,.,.,TGTGCCAGCAGCCAAGACCTTTATCAGCCCCAGCATTTT,CASSQDLYQPQHF
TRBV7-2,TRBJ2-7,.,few,TGTGCCAGCAGCTTAGGATTGGACAGTTTCTACGAGCAGTACTTC,CASSLGLDSFYEQYF
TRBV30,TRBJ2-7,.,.,TGTGCCTGGAGTTACGGCTACGAGCAGTACTTC,CAWSYGYEQYF
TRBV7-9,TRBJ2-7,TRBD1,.,TGTGCCAGCAGCCGACAGGGGGCGAGTTCCGAGCAGTACTTC,CASSRQGASSEQYF
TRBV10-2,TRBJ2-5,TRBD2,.,TGCGCCAGCAGCGTCGGGGGGGAGACCCAGTACTTC,CASSVGGETQYF
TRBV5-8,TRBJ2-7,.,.,TGTGCCAGCAGCTTGGCCAGGGAAACCTACGAGCAGTACTTC,CASSLARETYEQYF
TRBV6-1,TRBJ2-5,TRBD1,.,TGTGCCAGCAGTGCCCCGGGGCAGGGGGTTGAAGAGACCCAGTACTTC,CASSAPGQGVEETQYF
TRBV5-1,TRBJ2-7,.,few,TGCGCCAGCAGTCCTAGCCGATCTGGGTACGAGCAGTACTTC,CASSPSRSGYEQYF
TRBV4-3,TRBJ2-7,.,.,TGCGCCAGCAGCCAGGACTTTGGGCTAGATGGTGGCGAGCAGTACTTC,CASSQDFGLDGGEQYF
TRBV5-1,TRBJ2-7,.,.,TGCGCCAGCAGCTCCGGGGGAGCGAGCTCCTACGAGCAGTACTTC,CASSSGGASSYEQYF
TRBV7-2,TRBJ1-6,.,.,TGTGCCAGCAGCTTAATAGTCCAAAGCTCCTATAATTCACCCCTCCACTTT,CASSLIVQSSYNSPLHF
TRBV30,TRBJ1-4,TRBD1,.,TGTGCCTGGAGCTATCACAGGGGGGAAGGAGAAAAACTGTTTTTT,CAWSYHRGEGEKLFF
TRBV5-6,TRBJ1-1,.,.,TGTGCCAGCAGCCCCCTAGGCCAGGGTAACACTGAAGCTTTCTTT,CASSPLGQGNTEAFF
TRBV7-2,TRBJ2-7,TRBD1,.,TGTGCCAGCAGTTTGGGACAGGCTCGCTCCTACGAGCAGTACTTC,CASSLGQARSYEQYF
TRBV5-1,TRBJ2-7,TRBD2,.,TGCGCCAGCAGCTTGGGGGCTAGCGGGGGGCATAGCTCCTACGAGCAGTACTTC,CASSLGASGGHSSYEQYF
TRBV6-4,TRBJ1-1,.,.,TGTGCCAGCAGTGAAGGGAGGAACACTGAAGCTTTCTTT,CASSEGRNTEAFF
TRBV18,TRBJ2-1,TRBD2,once,TGTGCCAGCTCACCACTAGCGGGGGGAAATGAGCAGTTCTTC,CASSPLAGGNEQFF
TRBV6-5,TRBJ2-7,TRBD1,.,TGTGCCAGCAGTTACTCGGGCAGGGGGCCCTACGAGCAGTACTTC,CASSYSGRGPYEQYF
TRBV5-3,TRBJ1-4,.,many,TGTGCCAGAAGCTTTCGGGTTAGTGAAAAACTGTTTTTT,CARSFRVSEKLFF
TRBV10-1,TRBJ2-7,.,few,TGCGCCAGCAGCGAACTAGTTAGCGGCGAGCAGTACTTC,CASSELVSGEQYF
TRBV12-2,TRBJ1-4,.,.,TGTGCAAGTCGCTCTGCGCTTCCACGCGTAACTAATGAAAAACTGTTTTTT,CASRSALPRVTNEKLFF
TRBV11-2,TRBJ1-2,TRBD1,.,TGTGCCAGCAGCTTTGGACAGGGCTATGGCTACACCTTC,CASSFGQGYGYTF
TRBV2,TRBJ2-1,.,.,TGTGCCAGCAGTGAACACCAGGGAGGTGAGCAGTTCTTC,CASSEHQGGEQFF
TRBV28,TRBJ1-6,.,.,TGTGCCAGCAGGTATCGGGGAATCGGATCCCTTAATTCACCCCTCCACTTT,CASRYRGIGSLNSPLHF
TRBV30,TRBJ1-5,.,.,TGTGCCTGGAGTCAAGGGAGGGGAAGCAATCAGCCCCAGCATTTT,CAWSQGRGSNQPQHF
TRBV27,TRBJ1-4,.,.,TGTGCCAGCAGTTTAAGAGATAATGAAAAACTGTTTTTT,CASSLRDNEKLFF
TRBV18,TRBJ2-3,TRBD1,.,TGTGCCAGCTCGGGTCCGACAGGGTTAACAGATACGCAGTATTTT,CASSGPTGLTDTQYF
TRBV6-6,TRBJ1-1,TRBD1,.,TGTGCCAGCAGTACAGGGGGCTCTGAAGCTTTCTTT,CASSTGGSEAFF
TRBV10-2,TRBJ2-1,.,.,TGCGCCAGCAGTGAGCGGGGGAGCTCCTACAATGAGCAGTTCTTC,CASSERGSSYNEQFF
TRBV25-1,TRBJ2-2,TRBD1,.,TGTGCCAGCAGCTCCACAGGGGGCAACACCGGGGAGCTGTTTTTT,CASSSTGGNTGELFF
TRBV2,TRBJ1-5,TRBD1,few,TGTGCCAGCAGAGGACAGGTTCTCGGTTTCAGCAATCAGCCCCAGCATTTT,CASRGQVLGFSNQPQHF
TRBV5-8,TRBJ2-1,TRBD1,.,TGTGCCAGCAGCCCGGGACAGGGGGGCGAGCAGTTCTTC,CASSPGQGGEQFF
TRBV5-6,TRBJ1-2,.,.,TGTGCCAGCAGCTTGAGTCCGCCGGATGGCTACACCTTC,CASSLSPPDGYTF
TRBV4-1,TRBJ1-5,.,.,TGCGCCAGCAGCCAAGGAGGTAGCAATCAGCCCCAGCATTTT,CASSQGGSNQPQHF